What follows describes a single TCR beta chain. Antigen unknown. The germline V gene encodes CDR1 MGHRA and CDR2 YSYEKL. J lost 5 bases, V lost 0 bases, and 4 bases had no gene match. The CDR3 consists of 16 residues. This sample is drawn from a study of blood T cells in healthy people across ages. Study-level points and caveats: A greater number of naive CD4+ cells and higher diversity distinguished long-lived donors from aged donors. The unknown donor CMV status may have confounded expanded clonotype changes.

A second PCR of 7 to 11 cycles used a sample-barcoded 5' primer and a J-beta primer mix. Via MiXCR, TCRdb re-called the 5' RACE reads, giving one row per CDR3 protein. Of about 2 million distinct CDR3 sequences listed, around half are singletons. The TCR was taken from a woman in her 40s in good health. V is TRBV4-1 and J is TRBJ2-1, with 10 nucleotides matching TRBD2. The specimen was blood. The CDR3 loop is CASSQDWTSGHNEQFF. CDR3 in DNA: TGCGCCAGCAGCCAAGATTGGACTAGCGGTCACAATGAGCAGTTCTTC.